This T cell receptor beta chain was sequenced in a study of cytomegalovirus exposure and HLA in healthy donors. Study-level results: Associated with HLA alleles at 0.05 false discovery rate in a later analysis were 16,951 TCR beta sequences. DRB1 showed the most TCR associations and HLA-C the fewest in a later analysis, as rates varied by HLA locus.

Primers: 60 Vbeta forward and 13 Jbeta reverse. Clones were sequenced by immunoSEQ multiplex PCR, and TCRdb holds only the in-frame ones, with some missing. This table holds around 100,000 clones, approximately 70% found once. In its sample, this clone was seen a few times. Its antigen is not known. The clonotype originates from a man aged 25 to 45 in good health and CMV-seropositive. What was sequenced was PBMCs.

Here the CDR3 DNA reads TGTGCCAGCAGCGAGACAGGGTGGGGTCCTCTCGGGGCCAACGTCCTGACTTTC. Translation: CASSETGWGPLGANVLTF. The chain links TRBV9 to TRBJ2-6; TRBD1 matches 7 bases. V lost 3 bases to trimming and J lost 4 bases; unmatched junction nucleotides: 13. The CDR3 is made up of 18 amino acids. CDR1 SGDLS and CDR2 YYNGEE come from the germline V gene. The whole variable domain, remainder taken from reference TRBV9 and TRBJ2-6, is DSGVTQTPKHLITATGQRVTLRCSPRSGDLSVYWYQQSLDQGLQFLIQYYNGEERAKGNILERFSAQQFPDLHSELNLSSLELGDSALYFCASSETGWGPLGANVLTFGAGSRLTVL.